A single T cell receptor (beta chain) is shown here with its context. The source of the sample is a study of T-cell reconstitution after alpha-beta-depleted transplantation in children. CDR1 and CDR2 from the germline V gene are GTSNPN and SVGIG (reference sequence). Trimming took 0 bases from V and 0 from J, leaving 8 bases between them. There are 14 residues in the CDR3. Unique molecular identifiers were used to barcode this TCRbeta library. TCRdb redid the calling of the PCR reads with MiXCR, one entry per CDR3 protein. The sample has about 360,000 distinct CDR3 sequences; about an eighth are singletons.

The input for sequencing was PBMCs, taken from the stem cell graft. The source of this sequence is a human donor who donated a stem cell graft to a child with Fanconi anemia. This sequence joins TRBV30 and TRBJ1-1; unclear D gene. CDR3 bases: TGTGCCTGGAGTGTAGGGAGACTGAACACTGAAGCTTTCTTT. As protein: CAWSVGRLNTEAFF.